Each of the 21 T cell receptor beta chains below was sequenced from the same sample in a study of CD8 T cells in Susac syndrome. Random hexamers served to reverse transcribe roughly 0.5 to 1 ug RNA. TCRdb passed the immunoSEQ multiplex PCR reads through MiXCR, listing each CDR3 protein once. The sample includes about 180,000 distinct CDR3 sequences, 85% to 95% seen only once; the top ten take more than 0.095%. The source material was CD4+ T cells from PBMCs. The receptors derive from a human donor with Susac syndrome.

The rearrangement joins TRBV12-3 or TRBV12-4 to TRBJ1-1; no firm D call. V lost 8 bases, J lost 7 bases, and 14 bases lay in between. The CDR3 sequence is 12 residues long. CDR3: CASSLARGEAFF. In nucleotides, the CDR3 is TGTGCCAGCTCCCTGGCGCGAGGTGAAGCTTTCTTT.

The gene calls are TRBV6-1 and TRBJ2-7; weak D call: TRBD2 (5 bases). Trimming cost V 6 bases and J 4 bases, with 16 bases left between them. Germline loops: CDR1 MNHNS, CDR2 SASEGT. The CDR3 is 14 amino acids. Written as DNA, the CDR3 is TGTGCCAGCAGCCCACTACTAGTTTCGTACGAGCAGTACTTC. As protein: CASSPLLVSYEQYF.

J is TRBJ2-1 and V is TRBV7-3; TRBD1 or TRBD2 may be the D gene (5 bases each). Germline V gene data show CDR1 as SGHTA and CDR2 as FQGTGA. The ends were cut back, 5 bases at V and 4 bases at J, with 15 bases in the middle. The CDR3 runs to 15 residues. The CDR3 DNA reads as TGTGCCAGCAGCGTCACCGGGACCACATACAATGAGCAGTTCTTC. Amino acids: CASSVTGTTYNEQFF.

This clonotype showed up just a few times. The gene calls are TRBV12-3 or TRBV12-4 and TRBJ1-6, with TRBD1 matching over 7 bases. This CDR3 contains 14 residues. V gave up 3 bases and J gave up 6 bases; unmatched junction bases: 2. The CDR3 region has the DNA TGTGCCAGCAGTTTTGGACAGGTTAATTCACCCCTCCACTTT. This gives the protein CASSFGQVNSPLHF.

The chain is built from TRBV12-3 or TRBV12-4 and TRBJ2-1, with D tentatively TRBD1 (7 bases). The CDR3 is 14 residues long. The germline V and J ends were trimmed by 6 bases and 10 bases, with 19 bases remaining between them. The chain's CDR3 is CASRVAAEGAEQFF. The CDR3 region has the DNA TGTGCCAGCAGGGTGGCAGCGGAGGGGGCCGAGCAGTTCTTC.

The V and J genes are TRBV27 and TRBJ2-5; 7 bases fit TRBD1. After removal of 6 bases from V and 5 bases from J, the junction contained 12 bases not matched to a gene. Germline V gene lookup returns CDR1 MNHEY and CDR2 SMNVEV (reference sequence). This CDR3 is 15 amino acids long. The CDR3 region is CASSPSTGRRETQYF. The DNA of the CDR3 is TGTGCCAGCAGCCCCTCGACAGGGCGGAGGGAGACCCAGTACTTC.

This rearrangement joins TRBV7-2 to TRBJ2-3, with 7 nucleotides matching TRBD2. There are 16 residues in the CDR3. Trimming removed 6 bases from V and 2 bases from J; junction bases left unmatched: 11. Germline CDR1 and CDR2: SGHTA and FQGNSA. The chain's CDR3 is CASRPGLSLFTDTQYF. In DNA form, the CDR3 reads TGTGCCAGCAGGCCGGGACTATCCTTATTCACAGATACGCAGTATTTT.

The rearrangement uses TRBV20-1 and TRBJ2-7, with D possibly being TRBD1 or TRBD2 (6 bases each). Between the trimmed V and J ends, which lost 3 bases and 4 bases, there was a span of 22 bases. CDR3 size: 16 residues. Germline lookup yields CDR1 DFQATT and CDR2 SNEGSKA (reference sequence). The DNA of the CDR3 is TGCAGTGCTAGGGGGCGACGGGGGCAGGGGCGATACGAGCAGTACTTC. Its translation is CSARGRRGQGRYEQYF.

The J gene is TRBJ1-5, the V gene TRBV14, with D possibly TRBD1 on 6 matching bases. Germline V lookup: CDR1 SGHDN, CDR2 FVKESK. Deletions cut 3 bases from V and 3 bases from J, with 9 bases between. The CDR3 length is 14 residues. The CDR3 nucleotides read TGTGCCAGCAGCCAGACAGGATTCAATCAGCCCCAGCATTTT. Its protein is CASSQTGFNQPQHF.

The chain recombines TRBV3-1 with TRBJ1-4; D unclear. Germline values: CDR1 LGHDT, CDR2 YNNKEL (reference sequence). V lost 4 bases and J lost 5, with 11 bases in between. This CDR3 contains 14 residues. CDR3 loop: CASSRGRENEKLFF. The CDR3 DNA sequence: TGTGCCAGCAGCCGAGGACGGGAAAATGAAAAACTGTTTTTT.

V gene TRBV20-1 combines with J gene TRBJ2-6; D unclear. This CDR3 region has 12 residues. CDR1 is DFQATT and CDR2 is SNEGSKA in the germline V gene (reference sequence). Trimming shortened V by 3 bases and J by 4 bases, and 4 bases separated the two germline ends. The CDR3, as DNA: TGCAGTGCTAGTGGGGGGGCCAACGTCCTGACTTTC. Its translation is CSASGGANVLTF.

The rearrangement links TRBV5-1 to TRBJ2-1; the match to TRBD2 covers 7 bases. Germline trimming cut 4 bases from V and 4 bases from J; bases unmatched to any gene: 8. Germline loops: CDR1 SGHRS, CDR2 YFSETQ. The CDR3 spans 15 residues. CDR3 residues: CASSPLGGEYNEQFF. The CDR3 region has the DNA TGCGCCAGCAGCCCCCTGGGGGGGGAGTACAATGAGCAGTTCTTC.

This clonotype is a singleton in its sample. This chain links TRBV6-1 with TRBJ2-3; no clear D gene. This CDR3 region has 12 residues. Trimming removed 4 bases at V and 10 bases at J, with 12 bases between. The germline gives CDR1 MNHNS, CDR2 SASEGT. The CDR3 protein is CASSGLPPAQYF. The CDR3 DNA is TGTGCCAGCAGTGGACTCCCCCCCGCGCAGTATTTT.

The genes are TRBV15 and TRBJ1-1; D not resolved. The CDR3 has 15 residues. The V gene lost 3 bases and the J gene lost 2 bases, with 13 bases spanning the gap. From germline, CDR1 is LNHNV and CDR2 YYDKDF (reference sequence). CDR3 nucleotides: TGTGCCACCAGCAGGGAAGATTGGACTAACACTGAAGCTTTCTTT. It encodes CATSREDWTNTEAFF.

The DNA of the CDR3 is TGTGCCAGCAGGGACAACCCAGGGGGATCACCCCTCCACTTT. Protein: CASRDNPGGSPLHF. This chain uses TRBV14 with TRBJ1-6; 7 bases line up with TRBD1. Per germline, CDR1 SGHDN and CDR2 FVKESK. J lost 10 bases, V lost 6 bases, and 9 bases had no gene match. The CDR3 runs to 14 residues. The full variable domain, its missing parts supplied by reference TRBV14 and TRBJ1-6, is EAGVTQFPSHSVIEKGQTVTLRCDPISGHDNLYWYRRVMGKEIKFLLHFVKESKQDESGMPNNRFLAERTGGTYSTLKVQPAELEDSGVYFCASRDNPGGSPLHFGNGTRLTVT.

The rearrangement links TRBV5-4 to TRBJ1-3, with 8 bases aligning to TRBD1. V was clipped by 1 base and J by 0 bases; unmatched bases: 0. CDR1 and CDR2 (germline): SGHNT, YYREEE (reference sequence). The CDR3 extends over 15 amino acids. CDR3 loop: CASSLQGASGNTIYF. CDR3 nucleotides: TGTGCCAGCAGCTTGCAGGGGGCCTCTGGAAACACCATATATTTT. The complete variable domain, with remaining parts taken from reference TRBV5-4 and TRBJ1-3, reads ETGVTQSPTHLIKTRGQQVTLRCSSQSGHNTVSWYQQALGQGPQFIFQYYREEENGRGNFPPRFSGLQFPNYSSELNVNALELDDSALYLCASSLQGASGNTIYFGEGSWLTVV.

CDR3 protein: CASSRSWETQYF. The CDR3 bases are TGCGCCAGCAGCCGAAGCTGGGAGACCCAGTACTTC. The chain recombines TRBV5-1 with TRBJ2-5; D gene ambiguous. The germline V gene has CDR1 SGHRS and CDR2 YFSETQ. This CDR3 contains 12 residues. The germline V and J ends were trimmed by 4 bases and 5 bases, with 9 bases remaining between them.

The chain uses TRBV29-1 and TRBJ2-3; possibly TRBD1 or TRBD2 for D (5 bases each). CDR1 is SQVTM, CDR2 ANQGSEA, per germline. V lost 4 bases and J lost 3, with 11 bases in between. The CDR3 length is 13 residues. The CDR3 DNA reads as TGCAGCGTTGTGCACAGGAGGACAGATACGCAGTATTTT. Translated, it gives CSVVHRRTDTQYF.

The chain is built from TRBV5-1 and TRBJ2-4, with D tentatively TRBD1 (6 bases). The ends were cut back, 0 bases at V and 6 bases at J, with 10 bases in the middle. The germline CDR1 and CDR2 sequences are SGHRS and YFSETQ. This CDR3 contains 14 residues. CDR3 DNA sequence: TGCGCCAGCAGCTTGGGGGACAACCTAAACATTCAGTACTTC. This sequence encodes CASSLGDNLNIQYF.

The chain combines TRBV5-1 with TRBJ1-2; D is uncertain. The CDR3 sequence is 13 residues long. Germline loops: CDR1 SGHRS, CDR2 YFSETQ. V was trimmed by 4 bases and J by 0 bases, leaving 7 bases between them. The CDR3 region has the DNA TGCGCCAGCAGCATACGGGCTAACTATGGCTACACCTTC. This translates into CASSIRANYGYTF.

CDR3 in amino acids: CASSQEGEEAYEQYF. The DNA for the CDR3 is TGCGCCAGCAGCCAAGAAGGTGAGGAGGCCTACGAGCAGTACTTC. V is TRBV4-3 and J is TRBJ2-7; tentatively, D is TRBD2 (5 bases). V lost 0 bases and J 2 bases, leaving 11 bases between the germline ends. The CDR3 contains 15 residues. Germline values: CDR1 LGHNA, CDR2 YSLEER.